These T cell receptor beta chains were read from a single sample in a study of blood T cell repertoires in COVID-19. Assay: immunoSEQ multiplex PCR; the TCRdb copy retains only in-frame clones and omits some. The data hold 200,000 to 250,000 clones, with about four fifths observed a single time. Source material: peripheral blood. All receptors derive from a man aged 30 to 45 who had recovered from COVID-19. Both conserved end residues are part of each CDR3. The listing skips clone size in some rows; elsewhere it reads once, few, many or a size class.

CDR3 length	V gene	clone size	J gene	CDR3 protein
16	TRBV18	NA	TRBJ1-6	CASSPSRETYNSPLHF
14	TRBV7-9	NA	TRBJ2-6	CASLRDSGANVLTF
16	TRBV4-1	once	TRBJ2-7	CASSQITGLNHAEQYF
14	TRBV3-1/TRBV3-2	NA	TRBJ1-4	CASSQESGGEKLFF
16	TRBV27	once	TRBJ1-5	CASSLKAGASNQPQHF
13	TRBV2	NA	TRBJ2-7	CASHRGSTYEQYF
14	TRBV5-4	NA	TRBJ1-1	CASRGGTGSVEAFF
13	TRBV9	NA	TRBJ1-2	CASSLGWEHGYTF
13	TRBV7-9	NA	TRBJ2-3	CASSLARGDTQYF
14	TRBV2	NA	TRBJ1-1	CASSGTEPGSEAFF
12	TRBV19	NA	TRBJ2-3	CASSNRGHTQYF
14	TRBV11-3	NA	TRBJ2-2	CASSLTGGTGELFF
17	TRBV5-4	NA	TRBJ2-2	CASSRSGGLGGTGELFF
16	TRBV19	NA	TRBJ2-2	CASSRTSGENTGELFF
18	TRBV5-6	NA	TRBJ1-4	CASSEPSEGTATNEKLFF
16	TRBV10-2	NA	TRBJ1-1	CASTGRVAPMNTEAFF
14	TRBV4-2	NA	TRBJ2-5	CASSQVSGGETQYF
13	TRBV13	NA	TRBJ2-7	CASSPPGPYEQYF
14	TRBV2	NA	TRBJ1-1	CASKPGQEAGEAFF
16	TRBV5-4	many	TRBJ2-1	CASSLDAGGSYNEQFF
14	TRBV28	NA	TRBJ1-2	CASSPGTGQYGYTF
15	TRBV3-1/TRBV3-2	NA	TRBJ2-6	CASSRDSSGANVLTF
15	TRBV5-1	NA	TRBJ2-5	CASSNNPSPRETQYF
16	TRBV11-2	NA	TRBJ2-3	CASSLGLAGGTDTQYF
14	TRBV5-1	NA	TRBJ1-4	CASSWQGGNEKLFF
12	TRBV7-8	few	TRBJ1-1	CASSLVGRDAFF
15	TRBV7-9	once	TRBJ1-6	CASSRTEAYNSPLHF
17	TRBV11-2	NA	TRBJ1-6	CASSLDQGDSYNSPLHF
14	TRBV7-8	NA	TRBJ1-1	CASSLVTKNTEAFF
15	TRBV11-2	NA	TRBJ1-5	CASSLGPVPYQPQHF
14	TRBV19	few	TRBJ2-2	CASSIGTLTGELFF
13	TRBV7-2	NA	TRBJ2-5	CASSLQYQETQYF
14	TRBV7-9	NA	TRBJ1-1	CASSLVASSGEAFF
14	TRBV2	NA	TRBJ1-4	CASSDLGGGAKLFF
16	TRBV18	NA	TRBJ1-2	CASSPTDRISSRGYTF
17	TRBV9	NA	TRBJ2-3	CASSSRGGRLEGGTQYF
14	TRBV27	NA	TRBJ2-2	CASSLPGLTGELFF
17	TRBV5-1	NA	TRBJ2-5	CASSLAGTSGSQETQYF
14	TRBV11-1	NA	TRBJ2-1	CASSLALAGYEQFF
12	TRBV2	once	TRBJ2-3	CASSLAFNTQYF
15	TRBV2	NA	TRBJ2-2	CASSVWAENTGELFF
13	TRBV10-1	NA	TRBJ1-1	CASRDRLEVEAFF
16	TRBV6-6	NA	TRBJ1-3	CASSTRTARSGNTIYF
15	TRBV5-4	NA	TRBJ2-3	CASSTAQGARDTQYF
14	TRBV3-1/TRBV3-2	NA	TRBJ1-2	CASSHDGGAYGYTF
14	TRBV5-1	NA	TRBJ1-4	CASSLTGLNEKLFF